The next 7 T cell receptor beta chains were all read from a single sample in a study of blood T cell repertoires in COVID-19. Profiled with immunoSEQ multiplex PCR; TCRdb holds only in-frame clones, not every one. The sample yields roughly 130,000 clones, around 88% seen once. Sample: PBMCs or T cells enriched from blood (not recorded which). All receptors come from a woman aged 50 to 65 who had recovered from COVID-19.

This clone was found once. The chain employs TRBV3-1 (or the pseudogene TRBV3-2) and TRBJ1-2; no firm D call. The ends were cut back, 1 base at V and 8 bases at J, with 8 bases in the middle. Germline CDR1 is LGHDT and CDR2 is YNNKEL (reference sequence). The CDR3 extends over 12 amino acids. The CDR3 spells CASSQARLGYTF. The CDR3 region has the DNA TGTGCCAGCAGCCAAGCTAGGTTGGGCTACACCTTC.

The DNA for the CDR3 is TGTGCCAGAGTAGGGGGTGAGCAGTTCTTC. Translation gives CARVGGEQFF. The rearrangement joins TRBV6-5 to TRBJ2-1, with D possibly TRBD1 on 6 matching bases. The CDR3 spans 10 residues. From germline, CDR1 is MNHEY and CDR2 SVGAGI. The V end lost 9 bases, the J end lost 9 bases, and 9 bases lay between the germline ends.

V usage is TRBV4-3 and J usage is TRBJ2-7; 11 bases are a match to TRBD1. V gave up 0 bases and J gave up 5 bases; unmatched junction bases: 9. Germline values: CDR1 LGHNA, CDR2 YSLEER. The CDR3 is made up of 17 amino acids. The CDR3 nucleotides are TGCGCCAGCAGCCAAGATGTCTTCGGACAGGGGGCCAACGAGCAGTACTTC. This sequence encodes CASSQDVFGQGANEQYF.

The rearrangement joins TRBV13 to TRBJ2-7; possible D gene TRBD2, 6 bases. The V and J ends lost 5 bases and 3 bases respectively, with 17 bases between them. Germline assignment: CDR1 PRHDT and CDR2 FYEKMQ (reference sequence). This CDR3 region has 15 residues. The CDR3 loop reads CASSAAGRGDYEQYF. CDR3 nucleotide sequence: TGTGCCAGCAGCGCGGCGGGACGCGGAGACTACGAGCAGTACTTC.

This chain connects TRBV6-2 or TRBV6-3 to TRBJ1-6; D is perhaps TRBD1 (6 bases). The CDR3 sequence is 15 residues long. CDR1 is MNHEY and CDR2 is SVGEGT in the germline V gene. Trimming removed 5 bases at V and 9 bases at J, with 17 bases between. The CDR3 DNA reads TGTGCCAGCAGTCCCACGGGGGGGCCGGGTTCACCCCTCCACTTT. Amino acids: CASSPTGGPGSPLHF.

This clone has more than one count but fewer than ten. The chain uses TRBV6-5 and TRBJ1-1, with D possibly being TRBD1 (5 bases). The CDR3 has 14 residues. Germline V gene lookup returns CDR1 MNHEY and CDR2 SVGAGI. Trimming left V 6 bases short and J 2 bases short, with 13 bases between. DNA of the CDR3: TGTGCCAGCAGACTTCCCCAGGGCAACACTGAAGCTTTCTTT. Protein product: CASRLPQGNTEAFF.

The rearrangement joins TRBV6-5 to TRBJ2-1; TRBD2 agrees at 7 bases. Germline CDR1 is MNHEY and CDR2 is SVGAGI. The J segment lost 4 bases and the V segment lost 0 bases, leaving 6 bases of the junction unmatched. This CDR3 spans 16 amino acids. The CDR3 nucleotides are TGTGCCAGCAGTTACTCAGGGAGCGGGGTGTACAATGAGCAGTTCTTC. The encoded protein is CASSYSGSGVYNEQFF.